Many counts were recorded for the clone carrying this T cell receptor beta chain. Its antigen is unidentified. The sample belongs to a study of CD8+CD57+ T cells in acquired aplastic anemia. Study-level background: The sorted CD4+ and CD8+ cells yielded an average roughly 3 ug of DNA. Healthy donor sequencing depth: roughly 10 million CD4+, under 14 million CD8+ reads. Regarding the study as a whole: Common to patients and controls were roughly 30 CD8+ CDR3 sequences. Patient and control CD8+ Simpson's diversity was not significantly different.

Germline assignment: CDR1 MNHNS and CDR2 SASEGT. The CDR3 extends over 13 amino acids. Trimming shortened V by 2 bases and J by 5 bases, and 9 bases separated the two germline ends. Profiling that covered TCR beta VDJ and CDR3 relied on genomic DNA as its template. TCRdb fed the reads into MiXCR, producing one record per CDR3 protein. The repertoire has about 190,000 distinct CDR3 sequences, approximately 49% of them found once; the top ten carry approximately 16%. The chain couples TRBV6-1 to TRBJ1-1; no clear D gene. This receptor was obtained from a human donor in good health, serving as a control. Sequenced sample: sorted CD4+, CD8+, or CD8+CD57+ T cells (not recorded which) from PBMCs. The DNA of the CDR3 is TGTGCCAGCAGTGAATATGAGGGAACTGAAGCTTTCTTT. Protein sequence: CASSEYEGTEAFF.